Each of the 7 T cell receptor beta chains below was sequenced from the same sample in a study of neurological immune-mediated disorders. The time point denotes: technical triplicate 3. MiXCR, run by TCRdb on the 5' RACE reads, gives a single entry per CDR3 protein. This sample has around 47,000 distinct CDR3 sequences, with about 22% found just once. The sample comprised PBMCs. These receptors were obtained from a man aged 60 to 75 with HTLV-1-associated myelopathy (HAM/TSP).

This clonotype was seen many times. This chain joins TRBV20-1 and TRBJ2-7; tentative D call: TRBD1 (6 bases). This CDR3 is built from 14 residues. The ends were cut back, 1 base at V and 2 bases at J, with 12 bases in the middle. Germline V gene data show CDR1 as DFQATT and CDR2 as SNEGSKA (reference sequence). The CDR3 DNA sequence: TGCAGTGCTAGAGGGCAGGGGTCCGCCTACGAGCAGTACTTC. Amino acids: CSARGQGSAYEQYF.

This clonotype was observed at least ten times. The rearrangement uses TRBV28 and TRBJ2-1; D is unclear. Germline-derived CDR1 and CDR2 are MDHEN and SYDVKM. V lost 2 bases and J 6 bases, leaving 8 bases between the germline ends. The length of the CDR3 is 13 residues. Written as DNA, the CDR3 is TGTGCCAGCAGTTTACCTTACCTCAATGAGCAGTTCTTC. It encodes CASSLPYLNEQFF.

This clonotype occurred many times. CDR3 residues: CASRGTGRETQYF. The CDR3 nucleotides read TGTGCCAGCAGAGGGACAGGACGTGAGACCCAGTACTTC. The chain is built from TRBV28 and TRBJ2-5, with TRBD1 identical over 8 bases. CDR3 size: 13 residues. Germline assignment: CDR1 MDHEN and CDR2 SYDVKM. V shed 6 bases, J shed 5 bases, and the junction held 5 bases outside the gene matches.

In this sample, this clonotype turned up many times. The J gene is TRBJ2-4, the V gene TRBV27; no firm D call. V lost 3 bases and J lost 0, with 9 bases in between. Germline V gene lookup returns CDR1 MNHEY and CDR2 SMNVEV (reference sequence). This CDR3 contains 15 residues. This CDR3 is CASSFTPVAKNIQYF. The CDR3 DNA follows: TGTGCCAGCAGTTTCACCCCTGTAGCCAAAAACATTCAGTACTTC.

This clonotype occurred a few times. CDR3 loop: CASSFTSGSGTDTQYF. The CDR3 region has the DNA TGTGCCAGCAGCTTTACTAGCGGGAGTGGGACAGATACGCAGTATTTT. The chain links TRBV7-9 to TRBJ2-3; 11 positions agree with TRBD2. Germline V lookup: CDR1 SEHNR, CDR2 FQNEAQ (reference sequence). The CDR3 is 16 amino acids. The ends lost 3 bases at V and 3 bases at J; junction bases unmatched: 5.

As concerns this clonotype: An end of the junction does not agree with germline; a read error may underlie this. The chain couples TRBV5-1 to TRBJ2-1; TRBD2 aligns across 8 bases. The CDR3 extends over 14 amino acids. CDR1 is SGHRS, CDR2 YFSETQ, per germline. DNA of the CDR3: TGCACCAGCAGCTCAATATCCACTAGCGGCAAGCAGTTCTTC. Translated: CTSSSISTSGKQFF. The full variable domain, with the rest looked up from reference TRBV5-1 and TRBJ2-1, is KAGVTQTPRYLIKTRGQQVTLSCSPISGHRSVSWYQQTPGQGLQFLFEYFSETQRNKGNFPGRFSGRQFSNSRSEMNVSTLELGDSALYLCTSSSISTSGKQFFGPGTRLTVL.

At least ten counts were recorded for this clonotype. The J gene is TRBJ2-3, the V gene TRBV7-9, with D unresolved. V was clipped by 8 bases and J by 4 bases, with 13 bases between them. Germline V lookup: CDR1 SEHNR, CDR2 FQNEAQ (reference sequence). The CDR3 totals 13 residues. This chain's CDR3 is CASGVRSADTQYF. CDR3 coding DNA: TGTGCCAGCGGAGTAAGATCCGCAGATACGCAGTATTTT.